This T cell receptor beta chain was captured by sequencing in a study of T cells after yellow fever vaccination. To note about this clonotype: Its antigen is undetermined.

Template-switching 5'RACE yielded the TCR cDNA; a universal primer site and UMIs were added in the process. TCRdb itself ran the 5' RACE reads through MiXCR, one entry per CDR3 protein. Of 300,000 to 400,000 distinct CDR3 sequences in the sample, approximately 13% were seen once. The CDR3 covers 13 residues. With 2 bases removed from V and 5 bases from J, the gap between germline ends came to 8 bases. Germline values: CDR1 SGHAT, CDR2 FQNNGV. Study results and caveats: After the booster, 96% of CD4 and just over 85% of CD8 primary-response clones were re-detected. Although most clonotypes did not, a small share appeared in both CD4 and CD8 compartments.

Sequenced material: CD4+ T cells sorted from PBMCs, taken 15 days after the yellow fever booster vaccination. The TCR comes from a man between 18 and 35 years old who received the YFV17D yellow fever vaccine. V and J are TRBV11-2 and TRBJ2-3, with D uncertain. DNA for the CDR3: TGTGCCAGCAGCTTATTGGTGCGAGATACGCAGTATTTT. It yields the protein CASSLLVRDTQYF.